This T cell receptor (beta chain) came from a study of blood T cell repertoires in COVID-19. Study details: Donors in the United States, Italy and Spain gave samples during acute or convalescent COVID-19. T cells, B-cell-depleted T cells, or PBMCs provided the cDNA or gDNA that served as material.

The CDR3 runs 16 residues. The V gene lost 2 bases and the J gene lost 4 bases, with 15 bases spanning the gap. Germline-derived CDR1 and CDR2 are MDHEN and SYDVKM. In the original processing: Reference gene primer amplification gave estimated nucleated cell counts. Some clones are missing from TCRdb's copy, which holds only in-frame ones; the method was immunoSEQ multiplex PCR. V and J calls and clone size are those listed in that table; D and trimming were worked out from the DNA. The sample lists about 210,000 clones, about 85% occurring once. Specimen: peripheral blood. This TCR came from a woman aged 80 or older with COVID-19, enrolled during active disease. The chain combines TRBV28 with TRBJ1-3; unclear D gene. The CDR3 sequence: CASSLAYYGGGNTIYF. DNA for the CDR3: TGTGCCAGCAGTTTAGCTTATTACGGCGGGGGAAACACCATATATTTT.